The 27 T cell receptor beta chains presented below share a single source sample, sequenced in a study of cytomegalovirus exposure and HLA in healthy donors. With 60 Vbeta and 13 Jbeta primers, the PCR was carried out. Assay used: immunoSEQ multiplex PCR; TCRdb lists only in-frame clones, some missing. Of roughly 140,000 clones in the sample, about four fifths are singletons; the top ten hold 6.3%. Sequences were obtained from PBMCs. These receptors all come from a middle-aged man in good health and CMV-seropositive.

The J gene is TRBJ1-2, the V gene TRBV15, with D tentatively TRBD1 (6 bases). Per the germline V gene, CDR1 is LNHNV and CDR2 is YYDKDF (reference sequence). V was clipped by 9 bases and J by 8 bases, with 25 bases between them. This CDR3 has 15 amino acids. This chain's CDR3 is CATRPVTNGGKGYTF. CDR3 sequence (DNA): TGTGCCACAAGGCCCGTCACAAATGGGGGCAAGGGCTACACCTTC.

Only one count was recorded for this clone. This CDR3 reads CSARTGGYEQYF. DNA for the CDR3: TGCAGCGCAAGGACAGGGGGCTACGAGCAGTACTTC. The rearrangement joins TRBV29-1 to TRBJ2-7, with 10 bases matching TRBD1. V lost 7 bases, J lost 3 bases, and 3 bases stayed unmatched. This CDR3 region has 12 residues. Germline V gene data show CDR1 as SQVTM and CDR2 as ANQGSEA.

The chain joins TRBV6-1 to TRBJ2-2; 9 bases are a match to TRBD1. Germline V gene lookup returns CDR1 MNHNS and CDR2 SASEGT. The trim removed 11 bases at V and 6 bases at J, leaving 7 bases unmatched. CDR3 length equals 13 residues. The CDR3: CAAGTGRSGELFF. In DNA, the CDR3 is TGTGCCGCGGGGACAGGGAGGTCCGGGGAGCTGTTTTTT.

This sequence joins TRBV2 and TRBJ1-2; TRBD1 matches 7 bases. Unmatched junction bases numbered 11, after V lost 6 bases and J lost 4 bases. CDR1 and CDR2 (germline): SNHLY, FYNNEI. CDR3 length equals 15 residues. CDR3 loop: CASSRETGTLYGYTF. The CDR3 DNA follows: TGTGCCAGCAGCCGGGAGACAGGGACCCTCTATGGCTACACCTTC.

V gene TRBV13 combines with J gene TRBJ2-1; 7 nucleotides align to TRBD1. CDR3 length: 14 residues. The germline gives CDR1 PRHDT, CDR2 FYEKMQ (reference sequence). V lost 5 bases and J lost 1; bases outside the gene matches: 2. CDR3 amino acids: CASSQTGSYNEQFF. The DNA for the CDR3 is TGTGCCAGCAGCCAGACAGGGTCCTACAATGAGCAGTTCTTC.

The chain carries TRBV5-1 and TRBJ2-3; 8 bases align to TRBD1. Germline CDR1 is SGHRS and CDR2 is YFSETQ. The CDR3 runs 16 residues. The trim removed 2 bases at V and 0 bases at J, leaving 5 bases unmatched. CDR3: CASSFMDRASTDTQYF. The CDR3 coding sequence is TGCGCCAGCAGCTTCATGGACAGGGCTAGCACAGATACGCAGTATTTT.

This clone was seen once. V usage is TRBV5-4 and J usage is TRBJ2-3, with TRBD2 matching 7 bases. The V gene's germline CDR1 is SGHNT and CDR2 YYREEE (reference sequence). The CDR3 totals 14 residues. Trimming cost V 9 bases and J 5 bases; bases outside gene matches: 12. The chain's CDR3 is CATVKRDSIDTQYF. The CDR3 DNA reads TGTGCCACCGTAAAGCGGGATTCGATAGATACGCAGTATTTT.

Only a few counts were recorded for this clone. This chain uses TRBV11-1 with TRBJ2-7, with TRBD2 matching over 9 bases. The V gene's germline CDR1 is SGHAT and CDR2 FQDESV (reference sequence). There are 14 residues in the CDR3. Trimming at V came to 5 bases and at J to 7 bases, leaving 9 bases not matched to a gene. The CDR3 sequence is CASSPGGRAWEQYF. Written as DNA, the CDR3 is TGTGCCAGCAGCCCCGGCGGGAGGGCGTGGGAGCAGTACTTC.

The chain has TRBV28 and TRBJ2-7; TRBD2 matches at 7 bases. The junction had 6 bases not matched to a gene; V was cut back by 4 bases and J by 6 bases. The germline CDR1 and CDR2 sequences are MDHEN and SYDVKM. The CDR3 consists of 13 residues. The CDR3 protein is CASSWAGESEQYF. The CDR3 DNA follows: TGTGCCAGCAGTTGGGCGGGGGAGAGCGAGCAGTACTTC.

The chain is built from TRBV9 and TRBJ2-2, with D unclear. This CDR3 region has 17 residues. Germline CDR1 is SGDLS and CDR2 is YYNGEE. Deletions cut 2 bases from V and 0 bases from J, with 14 bases between. The DNA of the CDR3 is TGTGCCAGCAGCGTTGGGTTGGGCACATCGAACACCGGGGAGCTGTTTTTT. This translates into CASSVGLGTSNTGELFF.

This chain uses TRBV7-2 with TRBJ2-7; D unresolved. This CDR3 has 14 amino acids. Germline V gives CDR1 SGHTA, CDR2 FQGNSA. V was pared by 7 bases and J by 5 bases, with 18 bases between. The chain's CDR3 is CASTSIVGRNEQYF. In DNA, the CDR3 is TGTGCCAGCACCAGTATAGTGGGCAGGAACGAGCAGTACTTC.

This rearrangement joins TRBV6-1 to TRBJ2-7, with TRBD1 matching over 10 bases. Germline CDR1 is MNHNS and CDR2 is SASEGT. The CDR3 length is 14 residues. The junction had 7 bases not matched to a gene; V was cut back by 7 bases and J by 4 bases. CDR3: CASTGRQGAYEQYF. In nucleotides, the CDR3 is TGTGCCAGCACCGGGAGACAGGGGGCTTACGAGCAGTACTTC.

Regarding this clone: This sample includes further DNA sequences coding for the same CDR3. The V call is TRBV5-1, the J call TRBJ2-7; 9 nucleotides agree with TRBD1. Germline assignment: CDR1 SGHRS and CDR2 YFSETQ. With V trimmed by 4 bases and J by 1 base, 3 bases remained unmatched. This CDR3 comprises 14 residues. The CDR3: CASSAGTGSYEQYF. For the CDR3, the DNA is TGCGCCAGCAGCGCTGGGACAGGGTCCTACGAGCAGTACTTC.

This clone occurred a few times. The V gene is TRBV5-4, the J gene TRBJ2-1, with D possibly being TRBD1 (6 bases). CDR1 and CDR2 (germline): SGHNT, YYREEE (reference sequence). CDR3 size: 15 residues. Trimming took 4 bases from V and 0 from J, leaving 11 bases between them. As DNA, the CDR3 is TGTGCCAGCAGCCTGCCAGGGGACTCCTACAATGAGCAGTTCTTC. Protein: CASSLPGDSYNEQFF.

The chain links TRBV29-1 to TRBJ1-1, with TRBD1 matching over 9 bases. V lost 5 bases to trimming and J lost 0 bases; unmatched junction nucleotides: 4. The CDR3 is 14 amino acids. Germline V lookup: CDR1 SQVTM, CDR2 ANQGSEA. CDR3 nucleotide sequence: TGCAGCGTTCCCGGACAGGGGATGAACACTGAAGCTTTCTTT. Amino acid sequence: CSVPGQGMNTEAFF.

Comment on this clone: The sample carries other DNA sequences with the same CDR3. Written as DNA, the CDR3 is TGTGCCAGCAGCTTGGGGGCAGGGGGCGGCAACACTGAAGCTTTCTTT. Translation: CASSLGAGGGNTEAFF. The chain carries TRBV5-6 and TRBJ1-1; 8 bases are a match to TRBD1. The junction had 6 bases not matched to a gene; V was cut back by 0 bases and J by 2 bases. CDR1 and CDR2 (germline): SGHDT, YYEEEE. CDR3 length: 16 amino acids.

The CDR3 nucleotides read TGTGCCAGCTCACCTCCGGGACTAGCGGGATCGGAGCAGTACTTC. Translation gives CASSPPGLAGSEQYF. The chain employs TRBV18 and TRBJ2-7, with 13 positions matching TRBD2. Looked up from germline, CDR1 is KGHSH and CDR2 is LQKENI. The CDR3 extends over 15 amino acids. V trimming: 3 bases; J trimming: 7 bases; junction bases outside the gene matches: 6.

The chain has TRBV29-1 and TRBJ1-2, with 9 bases aligning to TRBD1. Germline assignment: CDR1 SQVTM and CDR2 ANQGSEA. The CDR3 length is 11 residues. With 7 bases clipped from V and 7 bases from J, the junction kept 4 bases outside the gene matches. The CDR3 sequence is CSAGTGLGYTF. CDR3 coding DNA: TGCAGCGCGGGGACAGGGCTTGGCTACACCTTC.

This clone was seen more than once but under ten times. The rearrangement joins TRBV7-9 to TRBJ1-6; D remains unclear. This CDR3 has 13 amino acids. V dropped 5 bases and J dropped 7 bases, with 9 bases sitting between them. The germline V gene has CDR1 SEHNR and CDR2 FQNEAQ (reference sequence). The DNA for the CDR3 is TGTGCCAGCAGCGCAGAGGGAAATTCACCCCTCCACTTT. Its protein is CASSAEGNSPLHF.

The rearrangement uses TRBV10-3 and TRBJ2-1; possible D gene TRBD2, 5 bases. The CDR3 runs to 12 residues. Germline CDR1 and CDR2: ENHRY and SYGVKD. The germline V and J ends were trimmed by 9 bases and 2 bases, with 8 bases remaining between them. The CDR3: CAITSTYNEQFF. The CDR3 nucleotides read TGTGCCATAACTAGTACCTACAATGAGCAGTTCTTC.

The V call is TRBV28, the J call TRBJ2-6, with no clear D. The CDR3 is 14 amino acids. Germline values: CDR1 MDHEN, CDR2 SYDVKM. The ends were cut back, 10 bases at V and 0 bases at J, with 10 bases in the middle. The CDR3 here is CATRLSSGANVLTF. DNA for the CDR3: TGTGCCACCCGATTGAGCTCTGGGGCCAACGTCCTGACTTTC.

The chain is built from TRBV19 and TRBJ2-3; D not resolved. Germline V gives CDR1 LNHDA, CDR2 SQIVND (reference sequence). Trimming left V 7 bases short and J 6 bases short, with 11 bases between. The length of the CDR3 is 12 residues. As DNA, the CDR3 is TGTGCCAGTACGGCCGGGTCGGATACGCAGTATTTT. It encodes CASTAGSDTQYF.

Only a few counts were recorded for this clone. V gene TRBV28 combines with J gene TRBJ1-2, with 7 nucleotides matching TRBD1. CDR3 length: 14 amino acids. Looked up from germline, CDR1 is MDHEN and CDR2 is SYDVKM. V gave up 5 bases and J gave up 2 bases; unmatched junction bases: 5. The CDR3 region is CASSTGATNYGYTF. The CDR3 DNA sequence: TGTGCCAGCAGTACAGGGGCTACCAACTATGGCTACACCTTC.

The J gene is TRBJ2-5, the V gene TRBV6-6; the match to TRBD1 covers 9 bases. The DNA matches TRBJ2-7 better at its end, which makes the J call doubtful. Per germline, CDR1 MNHNY and CDR2 SVGAGI (reference sequence). CDR3 length equals 14 residues. Here the CDR3 DNA reads TGTGCCAGCATCCCGGGACAGGGAGGCCTCGAGCAGTACTTC. Translated, it gives CASIPGQGGLEQYF.

This clone was detected only a few times. The CDR3 sequence: CAWSVLQGGGGEKLFF. The CDR3 region has the DNA TGTGCCTGGAGTGTACTACAAGGGGGGGGCGGTGAAAAACTGTTTTTT. The chain uses TRBV30 and TRBJ1-4, with TRBD1 as a possible D gene (6 bases). With 0 bases removed from V and 7 bases from J, the gap between germline ends came to 18 bases. The V gene's germline CDR1 is GTSNPN and CDR2 SVGIG (reference sequence). The CDR3 is 16 amino acids.

The chain links TRBV6-6 to TRBJ2-7, with 9 bases aligning to TRBD1. Germline V gene data show CDR1 as MNHNY and CDR2 as SVGAGI (reference sequence). V trimming: 6 bases; J trimming: 4 bases; junction bases outside the gene matches: 7. The CDR3 contains 14 residues. CDR3 residues: CASSKQGARYEQYF. For the CDR3, the DNA is TGTGCCAGCAGCAAACAGGGGGCGAGGTACGAGCAGTACTTC.

This clone was observed a single time. The V gene is TRBV5-6, the J gene TRBJ2-7; weak D call: TRBD1 (5 bases). Trimming pared 1 base from V and 3 bases from J, leaving 23 bases between. The CDR3 is made up of 18 amino acids. The germline V gene has CDR1 SGHDT and CDR2 YYEEEE. The CDR3 DNA reads TGTGCCAGCAGCTTGTTCGGGCAGGGCATAAATCTCCTCTACGAGCAGTACTTC. Residues: CASSLFGQGINLLYEQYF.